What follows are 26 T cell receptor beta chains derived from one specimen sequenced in a study of blood T cell repertoires in COVID-19. Sequencing used immunoSEQ multiplex PCR; TCRdb keeps in-frame clones, though not all of them. The data contain roughly 57,000 clones, around 87% of them seen just once; the ten biggest clones take up about 6.3%. Sequencing was performed on peripheral blood. Receptor source: a man between 60 and 70 years old with active or convalescent COVID-19.

The chain links TRBV2 to TRBJ1-2, with 9 bases aligning to TRBD1. Germline V gives CDR1 SNHLY, CDR2 FYNNEI. The trim removed 9 bases at V and 4 bases at J, leaving 6 bases unmatched. There are 13 residues in the CDR3. The CDR3 loop reads CASSGQGRYGYTF. CDR3 coding DNA: TGTGCCAGTTCAGGACAGGGGCGCTATGGCTACACCTTC.

The gene calls are TRBV5-6 and TRBJ2-7; D perhaps matches TRBD1 (6 bases). Germline CDR1 and CDR2: SGHDT and YYEEEE. V was clipped by 4 bases and J by 6 bases, with 14 bases between them. The CDR3 is 13 amino acids. CDR3 in DNA: TGTGCCAGCAGCCTACAGGGAGTTCGCGAGCAGTACTTC. Translation: CASSLQGVREQYF. The complete variable domain, with remaining parts taken from reference TRBV5-6 and TRBJ2-7, reads DAGVTQSPTHLIKTRGQQVTLRCSPKSGHDTVSWYQQALGQGPQFIFQYYEEEERQRGNFPDRFSGHQFPNYSSELNVNALLLGDSALYLCASSLQGVREQYFGPGTRLTVT.

This chain connects TRBV4-3 to TRBJ2-2; D not resolved. Trimming pared 4 bases from V and 6 bases from J, leaving 9 bases between. The CDR3 spans 13 residues. Looked up from germline, CDR1 is LGHNA and CDR2 is YSLEER. The chain's CDR3 is CASSLVPPGELFF. The CDR3 DNA follows: TGCGCCAGCAGCCTAGTCCCCCCCGGGGAGCTGTTTTTT.

The V gene is TRBV7-8, the J gene TRBJ2-2; a possible D gene is TRBD2 (6 bases). Germline loops: CDR1 SGHVS, CDR2 FQNEAQ. The V end was cut by 11 bases, the J end by 5 bases, with 24 bases between. This CDR3 spans 16 amino acids. CDR3 in amino acids: CAGAPGTLLVTGELFF. In nucleotides, the CDR3 is TGTGCCGGGGCTCCCGGGACTTTGCTTGTGACCGGGGAGCTGTTTTTT.

The V and J genes are TRBV5-6 and TRBJ1-3; D remains ambiguous. The CDR3 is 16 residues long. Per the germline V gene, CDR1 is SGHDT and CDR2 is YYEEEE. V was cut by 3 bases and J by 1 base, with 14 bases left in between. The CDR3 nucleotides read TGTGCCAGCAGCTCAAGGCAGGAAAAGTCTGGAAACACCATATATTTT. Translated: CASSSRQEKSGNTIYF.

J is TRBJ1-5 and V is TRBV10-1, with 8 bases that match TRBD1. V lost 2 bases, J lost 2 bases, and 11 bases stayed unmatched. The germline V gene has CDR1 WNHNN and CDR2 SYGVQD (reference sequence). The CDR3 extends over 18 amino acids. Written as DNA, the CDR3 is TGCGCCAGCAGTGAGCCCTTACAGGACAGGGAAGGCAATCAGCCCCAGCATTTT. It translates to CASSEPLQDREGNQPQHF.

The V and J genes are TRBV4-2 and TRBJ1-3; weak D call: TRBD1 (5 bases). Deletions cut 0 bases from V and 4 bases from J, with 10 bases between. The V gene's germline CDR1 is LGHNA and CDR2 YNFKEQ. This CDR3 has 15 residues. The CDR3 loop is CASSQDFPGGNTIYF. The CDR3 DNA sequence: TGTGCCAGCAGCCAAGATTTTCCAGGGGGAAACACCATATATTTT.

The chain uses TRBV4-1 and TRBJ2-1; 14 bases map to TRBD2. This CDR3 spans 16 amino acids. The V gene end was trimmed by 6 bases and the J gene end by 9 bases; junction bases not matched to a gene: 10. CDR1 is MGHRA, CDR2 YSYEKL, per germline. CDR3 bases: TGCGCCAGCAGTCTCCCGGGACTAGCGGGAGCGGGTGAGCAGTTCTTC. This sequence encodes CASSLPGLAGAGEQFF.

V usage is TRBV7-2 and J usage is TRBJ2-6; the D is unclear. Per germline, CDR1 SGHTA and CDR2 FQGNSA. The CDR3 has 15 amino acids. V lost 5 bases, J lost 4 bases, and 12 bases lay in between. The CDR3 region has the DNA TGTGCCAGCAGCAGAGGTCCTCTAGGGGCCAACGTCCTGACTTTC. Protein product: CASSRGPLGANVLTF.

This rearrangement joins TRBV6-5 to TRBJ2-7; 9 nucleotides agree with TRBD1. The germline CDR1 and CDR2 sequences are MNHEY and SVGAGI. Losses at the gene ends were 2 bases for V and 2 bases for J; bases not matched to a gene: 7. The CDR3 extends over 16 amino acids. CDR3 protein: CASSYQGQGGTYEQYF. The CDR3 nucleotides are TGTGCCAGCAGTTACCAGGGACAGGGTGGGACCTACGAGCAGTACTTC.

Only one count was recorded for this clone. The rearrangement joins TRBV3-1 (or the pseudogene TRBV3-2) to TRBJ1-2; possible D gene TRBD1, 5 bases. The germline V gene encodes CDR1 LGHDT and CDR2 YNNKEL (reference sequence). With 3 bases removed from V and 4 bases from J, the gap between germline ends came to 12 bases. The CDR3 runs 14 residues. DNA of the CDR3: TGTGCCAGCAGCCAGGGCGGGGGGTCCTATGGCTACACCTTC. Its protein is CASSQGGGSYGYTF.

This sequence joins TRBV12-5 and TRBJ2-1; D is uncertain. V shed 4 bases and J shed 10 bases, with 8 bases lying between them. Germline V gives CDR1 LGHNT, CDR2 FRNRAP. The length of the CDR3 is 11 residues. As DNA, the CDR3 is TGTGCTAGTGGTTCCCCCCTGGAGCAGTTCTTC. Protein product: CASGSPLEQFF.

The rearrangement uses TRBV2 and TRBJ2-3; D is uncertain. Germline V gene lookup returns CDR1 SNHLY and CDR2 FYNNEI. The CDR3 has 16 residues. The V and J ends lost 8 bases and 1 base respectively, with 19 bases between them. The CDR3 reads CASPSGLGPGTDTQYF. In DNA form, the CDR3 reads TGTGCCAGCCCGAGTGGGCTCGGCCCAGGCACAGATACGCAGTATTTT.

V is TRBV6-2 or TRBV6-3 and J is TRBJ1-5; 7 nucleotides line up with TRBD1. Germline values: CDR1 MNHEY, CDR2 SVGEGT. This CDR3 is built from 13 residues. The junction had 3 bases not matched to a gene; V was cut back by 6 bases and J by 4 bases. CDR3 nucleotides: TGTGCCAGCAGCCTGACAGGGAATCAGCCCCAGCATTTT. Translating gives CASSLTGNQPQHF.

The chain is built from TRBV5-1 and TRBJ1-5, with 8 bases fitting TRBD1. Germline V gene sequence: CDR1 SGHRS, CDR2 YFSETQ. Trimming cost V 0 bases and J 7 bases; bases outside gene matches: 6. The CDR3 runs 15 residues. The CDR3 DNA reads as TGCGCCAGCAGCTTGGAGGGACAGGACGGGCAGCCCCAGCATTTT. As protein: CASSLEGQDGQPQHF.

The chain recombines TRBV5-1 with TRBJ1-6; 7 bases are shared with TRBD1. V shed 4 bases, J shed 0 bases, and the junction held 4 bases outside the gene matches. CDR1 and CDR2 from the germline V gene are SGHRS and YFSETQ. This CDR3 contains 16 residues. CDR3 nucleotide sequence: TGCGCCAGCAGCGCCAGGGGGAGCTCCTATAATTCACCCCTCCACTTT. Amino acid sequence: CASSARGSSYNSPLHF.

This chain links TRBV5-1 with TRBJ2-3, with a possible D match to TRBD2 (7 bases). The CDR3 contains 14 residues. The germline CDR1 and CDR2 sequences are SGHRS and YFSETQ. The V gene lost 6 bases and the J gene lost 0 bases, with 11 bases spanning the gap. CDR3 sequence (DNA): TGCGCCAGCACGCGGGGGCCTAGCACAGATACGCAGTATTTT. It encodes CASTRGPSTDTQYF. The full variable domain, its missing parts supplied by reference TRBV5-1 and TRBJ2-3, is KAGVTQTPRYLIKTRGQQVTLSCSPISGHRSVSWYQQTPGQGLQFLFEYFSETQRNKGNFPGRFSGRQFSNSRSEMNVSTLELGDSALYLCASTRGPSTDTQYFGPGTRLTVL.

The chain links TRBV19 to TRBJ2-7, with a weak D call TRBD2 (6 bases). Germline values: CDR1 LNHDA, CDR2 SQIVND (reference sequence). CDR3 length equals 15 residues. V gave up 6 bases and J gave up 3 bases, with 18 bases separating them. In nucleotides, the CDR3 is TGTGCCAGTAGGACCAAGGCTGACGGGGGCTACGAGCAGTACTTC. It codes for CASRTKADGGYEQYF.

The chain recombines TRBV19 with TRBJ2-1; 10 bases agree with TRBD2. The ends lost 0 bases at V and 4 bases at J; junction bases unmatched: 6. The germline CDR1 and CDR2 sequences are LNHDA and SQIVND (reference sequence). The CDR3 length is 17 residues. In DNA, the CDR3 is TGTGCCAGTAGTATAGATGGGGCTAGCGGGGGTTACAATGAGCAGTTCTTC. It translates to CASSIDGASGGYNEQFF.

A single count supports this clone. The chain uses TRBV7-2 and TRBJ1-5; 7 nucleotides match TRBD1. The CDR3 spans 15 residues. Looked up from germline, CDR1 is SGHTA and CDR2 is FQGNSA. V was clipped by 1 base and J by 4 bases; unmatched bases: 4. The CDR3 region is CASSLGGQRNQPQHF. The CDR3 coding sequence is TGTGCCAGCAGCTTAGGGGGACAGAGAAATCAGCCCCAGCATTTT. The full variable domain, with the rest looked up from reference TRBV7-2 and TRBJ1-5, is GAGVSQSPSNKVTEKGKDVELRCDPISGHTALYWYRQSLGQGLEFLIYFQGNSAPDKSGLPSDRFSAERTGGSVSTLTIQRTQQEDSAVYLCASSLGGQRNQPQHFGDGTRLSIL.

The V call is TRBV27, the J call TRBJ1-5, with D unresolved. The CDR3 has 16 amino acids. Trimming left V 7 bases short and J 3 bases short, with 19 bases between. CDR1 MNHEY and CDR2 SMNVEV come from the germline V gene (reference sequence). In nucleotides, the CDR3 is TGTGCCAGCAACCCTTGGTCCGGGGTTGACAATCAGCCCCAGCATTTT. Amino acid sequence: CASNPWSGVDNQPQHF.

V usage is TRBV5-4 and J usage is TRBJ2-1; TRBD2 is a possible D gene (5 bases). Germline lookup yields CDR1 SGHNT and CDR2 YYREEE (reference sequence). Trimming stripped 4 bases from V and 6 bases from J, with 20 bases between. The CDR3 totals 16 residues. The CDR3 reads CASSRPEVPRRNEQFF. The DNA for the CDR3 is TGTGCCAGCAGCCGCCCGGAGGTTCCTCGACGCAATGAGCAGTTCTTC.

The chain links TRBV10-3 to TRBJ1-1; a possible D gene is TRBD1 (5 bases). This CDR3 has 14 residues. CDR1 ENHRY and CDR2 SYGVKD come from the germline V gene. The germline V and J ends were trimmed by 0 bases and 6 bases, with 11 bases remaining between them. Written as DNA, the CDR3 is TGTGCCATCAGTGAGTCTGGTGGAGGGGCTGAAGCTTTCTTT. Protein product: CAISESGGGAEAFF.

This clone was counted between two and nine times. The chain couples TRBV6-5 to TRBJ1-1; 8 positions match TRBD1. The CDR3 length is 14 residues. Germline V gene sequence: CDR1 MNHEY, CDR2 SVGAGI. J was trimmed by 1 base and V by 7 bases; bases with no gene match: 5. The CDR3 region is CASTRGPWNTEAFF. In DNA form, the CDR3 reads TGTGCCAGCACCAGGGGGCCGTGGAACACTGAAGCTTTCTTT.

V usage is TRBV10-2 and J usage is TRBJ2-1, with 7 bases fitting TRBD2. Germline trimming cut 2 bases from V and 2 bases from J; bases unmatched to any gene: 3. There are 15 residues in the CDR3. Germline V gene data show CDR1 as WSHSY and CDR2 as SAAADI. CDR3 region: CASSETLAAYNEQFF. The CDR3 DNA reads as TGCGCCAGCAGTGAGACCCTAGCGGCCTACAATGAGCAGTTCTTC.

Here the CDR3 DNA reads TGTGCCAGCAGTCTAACAGGGAAGGGTGAAGCTTTCTTT. Translating it yields CASSLTGKGEAFF. J is TRBJ1-1 and V is TRBV6-5, with D possibly matching TRBD1 (6 bases). V was trimmed by 5 bases and J by 7 bases, leaving 14 bases between them. Per germline, CDR1 MNHEY and CDR2 SVGAGI. The CDR3 is 13 amino acids.